This T cell receptor (beta chain) originates from a study of blood T cell repertoires in COVID-19. Across the whole study: Samples came from the United States, Italy and Spain, spanning acute and convalescent COVID-19.

Enrollment of patients from Seattle took place during active infection, with longitudinal follow-up. The repertoire was sequenced with immunoSEQ multiplex PCR; TCRdb's copy has only in-frame clones and lacks some. The repertoire holds 150,000 to 200,000 clones, 82% seen once, with approximately 8% in the top ten. CDR1 and CDR2 from the germline V gene are MNHEY and SVGAGI. The ends were cut back, 5 bases at V and 2 bases at J, with 6 bases in the middle. This CDR3 is built from 12 residues. The source is a woman in her sixties or seventies with COVID-19, enrolled during active disease. This chain uses TRBV6-5 with TRBJ1-2; D unclear. Sequencing input: peripheral blood. CDR3 loop: CASSPLNYGYTF. As DNA, the CDR3 is TGTGCCAGCAGTCCCTTAAACTATGGCTACACCTTC.